These 29 T cell receptor beta chains share one sample of origin, sequenced in a study of T cells in narcolepsy. The method was immunoSEQ multiplex PCR; TCRdb's version includes in-frame clones alone and lacks a portion of them. The sample comprises fewer than 30,000 clones, more than 80% of which are singletons, and 1.3% rests with the top ten. The sequenced material came from CD45RA- memory CD4+ T cells from PBMCs. Receptor source: a human donor with narcolepsy.

V gene TRBV5-6 combines with J gene TRBJ1-5; D is possibly TRBD1 (6 bases). The CDR3 loop spans 15 amino acids. Trimming pared 5 bases from V and 2 bases from J, leaving 14 bases between. CDR1 and CDR2 (germline): SGHDT, YYEEEE. The CDR3 protein is CASRSPGVRNQPQHF. As DNA, the CDR3 is TGTGCCAGCAGATCCCCAGGGGTTCGCAATCAGCCCCAGCATTTT.

V is TRBV2 and J is TRBJ2-3; 15 bases agree with TRBD2. CDR3 length: 17 residues. Germline V gene data show CDR1 as SNHLY and CDR2 as FYNNEI. V lost 4 bases, J lost 6 bases, and 8 bases stayed unmatched. This CDR3 reads CASSGGGLAGGRDTQYF. As DNA, the CDR3 is TGTGCCAGCAGTGGTGGAGGACTAGCGGGAGGGCGGGATACGCAGTATTTT.

V and J are TRBV5-4 and TRBJ2-6, with 7 positions matching TRBD1. The CDR3 contains 17 residues. Germline CDR1 SGHNT, CDR2 YYREEE (reference sequence). V lost 2 bases to trimming and J lost 2 bases; unmatched junction nucleotides: 7. The CDR3 region is CASSLMGTAAGANVLTF. DNA for the CDR3: TGTGCCAGCAGCTTAATGGGGACAGCAGCTGGGGCCAACGTCCTGACTTTC.

The V gene is TRBV5-1, the J gene TRBJ2-2; the D is unclear. Germline V gene sequence: CDR1 SGHRS, CDR2 YFSETQ. The CDR3 is made up of 15 amino acids. Deletions cut 7 bases from V and 0 bases from J, with 13 bases between. This chain's CDR3 is CASGSRPANTGELFF. The CDR3 nucleotides are TGCGCCAGCGGTTCCAGGCCCGCGAACACCGGGGAGCTGTTTTTT.

This clone has only a few counts. The chain joins TRBV5-1 to TRBJ2-2, with 8 bases aligning to TRBD2. Germline assignment: CDR1 SGHRS and CDR2 YFSETQ. The CDR3 totals 14 residues. The ends lost 1 base at V and 6 bases at J; junction bases unmatched: 2. CDR3: CASSLSGGAGELFF. The DNA for the CDR3 is TGCGCCAGCAGCTTGTCGGGAGGGGCCGGGGAGCTGTTTTTT. Full variable domain (outside the CDR3, taken from reference TRBV5-1 and TRBJ2-2): KAGVTQTPRYLIKTRGQQVTLSCSPISGHRSVSWYQQTPGQGLQFLFEYFSETQRNKGNFPGRFSGRQFSNSRSEMNVSTLELGDSALYLCASSLSGGAGELFFGEGSRLTVL.

The V and J genes are TRBV4-2 and TRBJ2-7; D remains ambiguous. V was pared by 3 bases and J by 3 bases, with 9 bases between. Germline-derived CDR1 and CDR2 are LGHNA and YNFKEQ. The CDR3 extends over 13 amino acids. The CDR3 nucleotides are TGTGCCAGCAGCCACGTGTTATACTACGAGCAGTACTTC. It specifies CASSHVLYYEQYF.

The V call is TRBV7-8, the J call TRBJ2-1, with a possible D match to TRBD1 (6 bases). V gave up 2 bases and J gave up 2 bases, with 13 bases separating them. CDR3 length: 16 amino acids. The V gene's germline CDR1 is SGHVS and CDR2 FQNEAQ. The DNA for the CDR3 is TGTGCCAGCAGCTTATTTCAGGGGATTGCCTACAATGAGCAGTTCTTC. Its protein is CASSLFQGIAYNEQFF.

This clone has only one observation. The chain carries TRBV6-5 and TRBJ2-1; TRBD2 matches at 11 bases. The CDR3 consists of 16 residues. Germline values: CDR1 MNHEY, CDR2 SVGAGI. The V and J ends lost 0 bases and 8 bases, in that order; junction bases with no gene match: 6. DNA of the CDR3: TGTGCCAGCAGTTACTCGCTAGCGGGAGGCCGCCATGAGCAGTTCTTC. This sequence encodes CASSYSLAGGRHEQFF.

This clone was detected a few times. The chain couples TRBV4-2 to TRBJ2-6; D not certain. Germline V gene sequence: CDR1 LGHNA, CDR2 YNFKEQ. Trimming stripped 0 bases from V and 2 bases from J, with 11 bases between. This CDR3 has 17 amino acids. The CDR3 region is CASSQDHAVAGANVLTF. CDR3 DNA: TGTGCCAGCAGCCAAGATCATGCGGTGGCTGGGGCCAACGTCCTGACTTTC.

The chain is built from TRBV9 and TRBJ2-1, with a tentative D call TRBD1 (6 bases). There are 14 residues in the CDR3. CDR1 and CDR2 from the germline V gene are SGDLS and YYNGEE. V lost 4 bases, J lost 4 bases, and 12 bases lay in between. CDR3 bases: TGTGCCAGCAGCCCTGGGGGCTTTTACAATGAGCAGTTCTTC. Translated: CASSPGGFYNEQFF.

This chain links TRBV11-3 with TRBJ2-1; D is unclear. The CDR3 covers 15 residues. The germline V gene encodes CDR1 SGHNT and CDR2 YENEEA. V lost 6 bases, J lost 0 bases, and 12 bases lay in between. DNA of the CDR3: TGTGCCAGCAGGAGATATTCAAGCTCCTACAATGAGCAGTTCTTC. Its translation is CASRRYSSSYNEQFF.

Concerning this clone: Other DNA sequences in the sample encode the same CDR3. The CDR3 protein is CASSPTGMNTEAFF. The CDR3 DNA reads as TGTGCCAGCAGCCCGACGGGGATGAACACTGAAGCTTTCTTT. The rearrangement uses TRBV7-6 and TRBJ1-1, with D uncertain. The V and J ends lost 5 bases and 0 bases respectively, with 10 bases between them. The CDR3 spans 14 residues. Germline CDR1 and CDR2: SGHVS and FNYEAQ. The full variable domain, with the rest looked up from reference TRBV7-6 and TRBJ1-1, is GAGVSQSPRYKVTKRGQDVALRCDPISGHVSLYWYRQALGQGPEFLTYFNYEAQQDKSGLPNDRFSAERPEGSISTLTIQRTEQRDSAMYRCASSPTGMNTEAFFGQGTRLTVV.

The chain couples TRBV4-2 to TRBJ2-7, with a tentative D call TRBD1 (5 bases). Trimming removed 0 bases from V and 0 bases from J, with 18 bases in between. Germline CDR1 reads LGHNA; CDR2 reads YNFKEQ. The CDR3 length is 18 residues. The CDR3 region is CASSQDRSSLTVSYEQYF. The CDR3, as DNA: TGTGCCAGCAGCCAAGATAGGTCCTCCCTGACAGTCTCCTACGAGCAGTACTTC.

This sequence joins TRBV7-3 and TRBJ2-3; 7 bases match TRBD2. CDR3 size: 15 residues. V was pared by 0 bases and J by 2 bases, with 2 bases of the junction left unmatched. In germline, CDR1 is SGHTA, CDR2 FQGTGA. This CDR3 is CASSLTGGVTDTQYF. The CDR3 DNA sequence: TGTGCCAGCAGCTTAACGGGGGGGGTCACAGATACGCAGTATTTT.

The rearrangement links TRBV5-4 to TRBJ1-1; no definite D call. Germline loops: CDR1 SGHNT, CDR2 YYREEE (reference sequence). The CDR3 consists of 14 residues. Trimming cost V 0 bases and J 11 bases, with 17 bases left between them. The CDR3 DNA is TGTGCCAGCAGCTTGGGGACTCCCTCCGGTGGGGCTTTCTTT. This translates into CASSLGTPSGGAFF. The full variable domain, in which reference TRBV5-4 and TRBJ1-1 provide the parts outside the CDR3, is ETGVTQSPTHLIKTRGQQVTLRCSSQSGHNTVSWYQQALGQGPQFIFQYYREEENGRGNFPPRFSGLQFPNYSSELNVNALELDDSALYLCASSLGTPSGGAFFGQGTRLTVV.

The chain recombines TRBV5-1 with TRBJ2-6, with D possibly matching TRBD2 (6 bases). The CDR3 is 16 residues long. Trimming cost V 6 bases and J 6 bases, with 19 bases left between them. Per germline, CDR1 SGHRS and CDR2 YFSETQ. CDR3 DNA: TGCGCCAGCACCCGGGGGAGAGCTCTAGTGGCCAACGTCCTGACTTTC. This encodes CASTRGRALVANVLTF. Using reference TRBV5-1 and TRBJ2-6 for the parts outside the CDR3, the full variable domain is KAGVTQTPRYLIKTRGQQVTLSCSPISGHRSVSWYQQTPGQGLQFLFEYFSETQRNKGNFPGRFSGRQFSNSRSEMNVSTLELGDSALYLCASTRGRALVANVLTFGAGSRLTVL.

The chain recombines TRBV7-9 with TRBJ1-1; no clear D gene. V lost 1 base to trimming and J lost 7 bases, with 10 bases between them. CDR1 is SEHNR and CDR2 is FQNEAQ in the germline V gene (reference sequence). The CDR3 is 13 residues long. The CDR3 reads CASSLVERGEAFF. The CDR3 DNA sequence: TGTGCCAGCAGCTTAGTCGAGAGAGGTGAAGCTTTCTTT.

This sequence joins TRBV7-3 and TRBJ2-1; D might be TRBD2 (6 bases). Per germline, CDR1 SGHTA and CDR2 FQGTGA. The CDR3 consists of 16 residues. The V and J ends lost 2 bases and 2 bases respectively, with 13 bases between them. The CDR3 DNA sequence: TGTGCCAGCAGCTTACTCGGGACTGTTGCCTACAATGAGCAGTTCTTC. Residues: CASSLLGTVAYNEQFF.

This rearrangement joins TRBV29-1 to TRBJ2-7, with TRBD1 matching 8 bases. Trimming took 4 bases from V and 2 from J; bases not matched to a gene: 7. CDR3 length: 14 amino acids. Germline CDR1 and CDR2: SQVTM and ANQGSEA. The CDR3: CSVASGQGPYEQYF. CDR3 DNA: TGCAGCGTTGCTTCAGGACAGGGCCCCTACGAGCAGTACTTC.

The V call is TRBV9, the J call TRBJ2-2; D is possibly TRBD2 (6 bases). V gave up 6 bases and J gave up 3 bases, with 15 bases separating them. The CDR3 contains 15 residues. Germline V lookup: CDR1 SGDLS, CDR2 YYNGEE. As DNA, the CDR3 is TGTGCCAGCACCGGGAGTCTTCTACACACCGGGGAGCTGTTTTTT. Protein: CASTGSLLHTGELFF.

This clone was observed a single time. The CDR3 nucleotides read TGCGCCAGCAGCCCGCAGAGACTATCCTACGAGCAGTACTTC. Translating gives CASSPQRLSYEQYF. The V gene is TRBV5-1, the J gene TRBJ2-7, with D perhaps matching TRBD2 (5 bases). V was clipped by 4 bases and J by 1 base, with 12 bases between them. The CDR3 loop spans 14 amino acids. Germline CDR1 is SGHRS and CDR2 is YFSETQ.

This chain uses TRBV19 with TRBJ2-1, with 12 bases lining up with TRBD2. Losses at the gene ends were 3 bases for V and 9 bases for J; bases not matched to a gene: 9. The CDR3 is made up of 16 amino acids. Germline CDR1 is LNHDA and CDR2 is SQIVND (reference sequence). CDR3 sequence reads: CASSIGGASGRGEQFF. For the CDR3, the DNA is TGTGCCAGTAGTATTGGGGGAGCTAGCGGGAGGGGTGAGCAGTTCTTC.

The chain is built from TRBV29-1 and TRBJ2-2, with D perhaps TRBD1 (6 bases). In germline, CDR1 is SQVTM, CDR2 ANQGSEA. With 3 bases removed from V and 7 bases from J, the gap between germline ends came to 15 bases. CDR3 length: 14 residues. CDR3 sequence reads: CSVEVQGKRGELFF. Written as DNA, the CDR3 is TGCAGCGTTGAGGTTCAGGGGAAACGCGGGGAGCTGTTTTTT.

The V and J genes are TRBV11-2 and TRBJ1-1, with D maybe TRBD1 (6 bases). Germline V gene lookup returns CDR1 SGHAT and CDR2 FQNNGV. V was clipped by 7 bases and J by 4 bases, with 16 bases between them. There are 14 residues in the CDR3. The CDR3: CASTSRGGSTEAFF. Here the CDR3 DNA reads TGTGCCAGCACCTCCAGGGGCGGGAGCACTGAAGCTTTCTTT.

V is TRBV7-2 and J is TRBJ2-3; TRBD1 matches 10 bases. Looked up from germline, CDR1 is SGHTA and CDR2 is FQGNSA. The CDR3 is 16 amino acids. The V segment lost 5 bases and the J segment 2 bases; nucleotides outside the gene matches: 7. CDR3 protein: CASSVLTGGVTDTQYF. The CDR3 nucleotides read TGTGCCAGCAGCGTTCTGACAGGGGGCGTCACAGATACGCAGTATTTT.

V is TRBV12-5 and J is TRBJ2-5; 7 bases match TRBD2. Germline values: CDR1 LGHNT, CDR2 FRNRAP. V shed 4 bases, J shed 4 bases, and the junction held 6 bases outside the gene matches. The CDR3 is made up of 14 amino acids. The CDR3, as DNA: TGTGCTAGTGGTTACGGCGGGAGAGGAGAGACCCAGTACTTC. Residues: CASGYGGRGETQYF.

This clone was observed a few times. V gene TRBV9 combines with J gene TRBJ1-4; 8 bases align to TRBD1. There are 16 residues in the CDR3. Losses at the gene ends were 5 bases for V and 7 bases for J; bases not matched to a gene: 13. Germline V gives CDR1 SGDLS, CDR2 YYNGEE. The CDR3 DNA is TGTGCCAGCAGTGACCCTTCAGGGGGCTCAGGTGAAAAACTGTTTTTT. Translated: CASSDPSGGSGEKLFF.

As for this clone: Different DNA sequences within this sample yield the same CDR3. The chain couples TRBV7-9 to TRBJ2-3; maybe TRBD1 (5 bases). The CDR3 sequence is 13 residues long. Germline lookup yields CDR1 SEHNR and CDR2 FQNEAQ (reference sequence). V lost 0 bases, J lost 4 bases, and 5 bases lay in between. DNA for the CDR3: TGTGCCAGCAGCTTAGCAGGGGCAGATACGCAGTATTTT. This codes for CASSLAGADTQYF.

The chain links TRBV29-1 to TRBJ2-5, with 10 bases matching TRBD1. TRBJ2-7 explains the end of the DNA better; the J call may be wrong. Germline V gives CDR1 SQVTM, CDR2 ANQGSEA. The CDR3 has 14 residues. Here the CDR3 DNA reads TGCAGCGACCAGACAGGGGGCAAATCCTACGAGCAGTACTTC. This sequence encodes CSDQTGGKSYEQYF.